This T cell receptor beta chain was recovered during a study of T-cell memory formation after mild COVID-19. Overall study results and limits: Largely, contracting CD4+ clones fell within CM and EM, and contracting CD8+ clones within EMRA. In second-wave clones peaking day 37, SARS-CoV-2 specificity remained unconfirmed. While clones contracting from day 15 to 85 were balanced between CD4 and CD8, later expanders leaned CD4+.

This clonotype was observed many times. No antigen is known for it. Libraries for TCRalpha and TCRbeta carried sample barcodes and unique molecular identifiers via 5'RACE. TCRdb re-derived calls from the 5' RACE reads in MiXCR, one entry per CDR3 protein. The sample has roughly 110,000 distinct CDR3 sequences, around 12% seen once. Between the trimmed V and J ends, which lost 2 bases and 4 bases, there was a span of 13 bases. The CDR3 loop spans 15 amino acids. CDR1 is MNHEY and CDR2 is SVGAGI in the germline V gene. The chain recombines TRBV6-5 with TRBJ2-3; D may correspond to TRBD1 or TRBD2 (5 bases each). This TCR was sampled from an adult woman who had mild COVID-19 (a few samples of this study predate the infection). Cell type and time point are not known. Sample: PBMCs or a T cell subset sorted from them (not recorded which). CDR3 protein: CASSYDSEGADTQYF. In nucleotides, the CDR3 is TGTGCCAGCAGTTACGATAGCGAAGGGGCAGATACGCAGTATTTT.